Shown below are 27 T cell receptor beta chains from a single sample sequenced in a study of blood T cells in healthy people across ages. A second about 6 to 11 cycle PCR used barcoded and J-beta primers. TCRdb called the 5' RACE reads again in MiXCR, with one record for every CDR3 protein. The sample consists of hundreds of thousands of distinct CDR3 sequences, 58% of them appearing once. The material sequenced was blood. The receptors come from a man aged 25-40 years in good health.

The chain combines TRBV7-2 with TRBJ2-4, with TRBD2 identical over 10 bases. The J call may be wrong; the DNA end is better matched by TRBJ2-5. The CDR3 runs to 13 residues. CDR1 is SGHTA, CDR2 FQGNSA, per germline. In nucleotides, the CDR3 is TGTGCTAGCGGGGGGAGACTCCAAGAGACCCAGTACTTC. It is translated as CASGGRLQETQYF.

V gene TRBV10-3 combines with J gene TRBJ2-5, with D maybe TRBD1 (6 bases). V gave up 4 bases and J gave up 2 bases, with 11 bases separating them. The CDR3 is 14 residues long. CDR1 ENHRY and CDR2 SYGVKD come from the germline V gene. This chain's CDR3 is CAISGTAGQETQYF. CDR3 bases: TGTGCCATCAGTGGGACAGCCGGACAAGAGACCCAGTACTTC.

This clonotype was counted at least ten times. This chain links TRBV21-1 with TRBJ1-1. TRBV21-1 is given as a pseudogene. The CDR3 totals 13 residues. The CDR3, as DNA: TGTGCCAGCAGCAAAGAGGCGGACACTGAAGCTTTCTTT. Protein product: CASSKEADTEAFF.

This clonotype appeared a few times. The gene calls are TRBV4-2 and TRBJ2-3, with 9 positions matching TRBD2. The CDR3 covers 15 residues. V shed 0 bases and J 7 bases; nucleotides not matched to a gene: 5. Looked up from germline, CDR1 is LGHNA and CDR2 is YNFKEQ. The CDR3 DNA is TGTGCCAGCAGCCAAGACGAGCGGGAGGCCCATACGCAGTATTTT. Protein sequence: CASSQDEREAHTQYF.

This clonotype was counted a single time. The chain is built from TRBV20-1 and TRBJ1-5; maybe TRBD1 (6 bases). Germline CDR1 and CDR2: DFQATT and SNEGSKA (reference sequence). The CDR3 contains 13 residues. The CDR3 spells CSLSRGSNQPQHF. The CDR3 nucleotides are TGCAGCCTAAGCAGGGGAAGCAATCAGCCCCAGCATTTT.

The chain couples TRBV12-3 or TRBV12-4 to TRBJ2-3; D not resolved. V shed 3 bases and J shed 0 bases, with 10 bases lying between them. This CDR3 has 15 residues. CDR3 in amino acids: CASSLGRYSTDTQYF. For the CDR3, the DNA is TGTGCCAGCAGTTTGGGAAGGTATAGCACAGATACGCAGTATTTT.

The chain recombines TRBV5-1 with TRBJ2-7; D is tentatively TRBD1 or TRBD2 (6 bases each). The V gene's germline CDR1 is SGHRS and CDR2 YFSETQ. The CDR3 sequence is 15 residues long. The V end was cut by 4 bases, the J end by 0 bases, with 14 bases between. The CDR3 loop is CASSGGLFGSYEQYF. The CDR3 nucleotides read TGCGCCAGCAGCGGGGGGCTCTTTGGCTCCTACGAGCAGTACTTC.

The CDR3: CASNRIGLYEQYF. The CDR3 DNA follows: TGTGCCAGCAACAGGATAGGGCTCTACGAGCAGTACTTC. The genes are TRBV28 and TRBJ2-7, with D possibly TRBD1 on 5 matching bases. Germline loops: CDR1 MDHEN, CDR2 SYDVKM. With 7 bases removed from V and 3 bases from J, the gap between germline ends came to 13 bases. CDR3 length: 13 residues.

This rearrangement joins TRBV20-1 to TRBJ2-3; TRBD1 matches at 8 bases. Unmatched junction bases numbered 16, after V lost 0 bases and J lost 2 bases. The CDR3 runs 19 residues. Germline CDR1 reads DFQATT; CDR2 reads SNEGSKA (reference sequence). The CDR3 loop reads CSARDFRLGTGVFTDTQYF. In DNA, the CDR3 is TGCAGTGCTAGAGACTTTCGACTGGGGACAGGAGTTTTCACAGATACGCAGTATTTT.

V usage is TRBV6-6 and J usage is TRBJ2-2; the D is unclear. Trimming pared 8 bases from V and 2 bases from J, leaving 15 bases between. CDR3 size: 15 residues. Germline V gene lookup returns CDR1 MNHNY and CDR2 SVGAGI (reference sequence). The CDR3 coding sequence is TGTGCCAGCCATCGGACCCCCTCAAACACCGGGGAGCTGTTTTTT. This sequence encodes CASHRTPSNTGELFF.

This clonotype was counted between two and nine times. The chain carries TRBV29-1 and TRBJ2-6; D is unclear. The CDR3 length is 15 residues. Germline V lookup: CDR1 SQVTM, CDR2 ANQGSEA. Trimming took 0 bases from V and 1 from J, leaving 7 bases between them. The CDR3 nucleotides read TGCAGCGTTGAAGATCAAGGATCTGGGGCCAACGTCCTGACTTTC. It yields the protein CSVEDQGSGANVLTF.

V usage is TRBV6-1 and J usage is TRBJ1-2; 8 bases are shared with TRBD1. CDR1 is MNHNS and CDR2 is SASEGT in the germline V gene. CDR3 length equals 12 residues. J lost 9 bases, V lost 4 bases, and 4 bases had no gene match. CDR3: CASSGTGSSYTF. The DNA of the CDR3 is TGTGCCAGCAGTGGGACAGGGAGTAGCTACACCTTC.

This clonotype was detected once. The genes are TRBV2 and TRBJ2-6; D remains ambiguous. The CDR3 totals 15 residues. Trimming removed 5 bases at V and 0 bases at J, with 8 bases between. Germline CDR1 reads SNHLY; CDR2 reads FYNNEI. The CDR3 region has the DNA TGTGCCAGCAGTTGGCTCCACTCTGGGGCCAACGTCCTGACTTTC. Translation: CASSWLHSGANVLTF.

The V and J genes are TRBV6-1 and TRBJ2-6; perhaps TRBD1 as D (6 bases). Germline CDR1 reads MNHNS; CDR2 reads SASEGT. Trimming took 6 bases from V and 0 from J, leaving 18 bases between them. The CDR3 is made up of 18 amino acids. Here the CDR3 reads CASRARTARVSGANVLTF. DNA for the CDR3: TGTGCCAGCAGGGCCCGGACAGCCCGGGTCTCTGGGGCCAACGTCCTGACTTTC.

This clonotype has more than one count but fewer than ten. The V gene is TRBV7-9, the J gene TRBJ1-6, with D unresolved. Germline values: CDR1 SEHNR, CDR2 FQNEAQ (reference sequence). This CDR3 region has 12 residues. The V end lost 0 bases, the J end lost 10 bases, and 4 bases lay between the germline ends. For the CDR3, the DNA is TGTGCCAGCAGCTTAGCCTCGTCACCCCTCCACTTT. Its translation: CASSLASSPLHF.

This clonotype occurred a few times. The CDR3 DNA reads TGCAGTGCCCCATTAGTCACCCGCGGTGAAAAACTGTTTTTT. Protein sequence: CSAPLVTRGEKLFF. The chain has TRBV20-1 and TRBJ1-4; D ambiguous. The CDR3 is made up of 14 amino acids. Trimming pared 6 bases from V and 7 bases from J, leaving 18 bases between. Looked up from germline, CDR1 is DFQATT and CDR2 is SNEGSKA (reference sequence).

The genes are TRBV7-2 and TRBJ1-2; TRBD1 matches at 10 bases. CDR3 length equals 15 residues. The germline V gene encodes CDR1 SGHTA and CDR2 FQGNSA. V lost 5 bases, J lost 5 bases, and 8 bases stayed unmatched. The CDR3 bases are TGTGCCAGCAGCATGACAGGGGGCGCACGGTATGGCTACACCTTC. Translated: CASSMTGGARYGYTF.

The J gene is TRBJ2-5, the V gene TRBV10-3; 7 nucleotides line up with TRBD1. The CDR3 sequence is 12 residues long. The germline gives CDR1 ENHRY, CDR2 SYGVKD. V was pared by 10 bases and J by 2 bases, with 4 bases of the junction left unmatched. CDR3 loop: CATWTGQETQYF. For the CDR3, the DNA is TGTGCCACCTGGACAGGACAAGAGACCCAGTACTTC.

In DNA form, the CDR3 reads TGCGCCAGCAGCCAAGACACCCCTAGCCCCTACAATGAGCAGTTCTTC. Its translation is CASSQDTPSPYNEQFF. The V call is TRBV4-1, the J call TRBJ2-1; D may be TRBD2 (5 bases). V lost 0 bases and J 2 bases, leaving 11 bases between the germline ends. Germline V gene data show CDR1 as MGHRA and CDR2 as YSYEKL. The CDR3 runs 16 residues.

This clonotype was seen a few times. The V call is TRBV6-2 or TRBV6-3, the J call TRBJ1-5; 9 nucleotides match TRBD1. This CDR3 is 12 amino acids long. V shed 6 bases, J shed 7 bases, and the junction held 1 base outside the gene matches. CDR1 is MNHEY, CDR2 SVGEGT, per germline. The CDR3 region has the DNA TGTGCCAGCAGGACAGGGGGACAGCCCCAGCATTTT. This encodes CASRTGGQPQHF.

V gene TRBV2 combines with J gene TRBJ2-5; either TRBD1 or TRBD2 may supply D (5 bases each). Germline V gives CDR1 SNHLY, CDR2 FYNNEI. The CDR3 runs 14 residues. V lost 3 bases and J lost 5, with 13 bases in between. CDR3 coding DNA: TGTGCCAGCAGTGAGGAGGCAGGGCGCGAGACCCAGTACTTC. Protein: CASSEEAGRETQYF.

The V gene is TRBV7-2, the J gene TRBJ1-5; D is unresolved. The CDR3 runs 14 residues. V was shortened by 3 bases and J by 4 bases, with 10 bases between the two germline ends. CDR1 SGHTA and CDR2 FQGNSA come from the germline V gene. The CDR3 protein is CASSFIDTNQPQHF. CDR3 DNA: TGTGCCAGCAGCTTTATCGACACAAATCAGCCCCAGCATTTT.

Worth noting for this clonotype: One junction end disagrees with the germline gene, perhaps due to a read error. This rearrangement joins TRBV7-2 to TRBJ2-5; perhaps TRBD2 as D (6 bases). The CDR3 contains 14 residues. Germline lookup yields CDR1 SGHTA and CDR2 FQGNSA. CDR3 sequence reads: CVSSFYGREETQYF. The CDR3 nucleotides are TGTGTCAGCAGCTTTTACGGGAGAGAGGAGACCCAGTACTTC. Combining the CDR3 with reference TRBV7-2 and TRBJ2-5 gives the whole variable domain GAGVSQSPSNKVTEKGKDVELRCDPISGHTALYWYRQSLGQGLEFLIYFQGNSAPDKSGLPSDRFSAERTGGSVSTLTIQRTQQEDSAVYLCVSSFYGREETQYFGPGTRLLVL.

In its sample, this clonotype was seen a few times. The chain is built from TRBV10-3 and TRBJ1-2; TRBD1 might be the D (5 bases). Deletions cut 10 bases from V and 9 bases from J, with 24 bases between. Germline CDR1 is ENHRY and CDR2 is SYGVKD. The CDR3 is 14 amino acids. The CDR3 coding sequence is TGTGCCACCACTGGCGTCGGGGACCTTCGGAGCTACACCTTC. Translation gives CATTGVGDLRSYTF.

The chain links TRBV5-1 to TRBJ2-1; the match to TRBD2 covers 8 bases. V shed 1 base and J 3 bases; nucleotides not matched to a gene: 3. Germline CDR1 reads SGHRS; CDR2 reads YFSETQ. The CDR3 runs 15 residues. This CDR3 reads CASSLNSGIYNEQFF. In DNA form, the CDR3 reads TGCGCCAGCAGCTTGAATAGCGGGATCTACAATGAGCAGTTCTTC.

The V gene is TRBV20-1, the J gene TRBJ2-7, with D tentatively TRBD1 (5 bases). CDR3 length equals 13 residues. Per the germline V gene, CDR1 is DFQATT and CDR2 is SNEGSKA (reference sequence). V gave up 2 bases and J gave up 4 bases, with 12 bases separating them. CDR3 protein: CSARQGTDYEQYF. As DNA, the CDR3 is TGCAGTGCTAGACAGGGAACGGATTACGAGCAGTACTTC.

The genes are TRBV12-3 or TRBV12-4 and TRBJ2-5; D unresolved. Trimming took 3 bases from V and 4 from J, leaving 15 bases between them. The CDR3 contains 15 residues. CDR3: CASSFHTGVLETQYF. The CDR3, as DNA: TGTGCCAGCAGTTTTCATACGGGCGTGTTAGAGACCCAGTACTTC.